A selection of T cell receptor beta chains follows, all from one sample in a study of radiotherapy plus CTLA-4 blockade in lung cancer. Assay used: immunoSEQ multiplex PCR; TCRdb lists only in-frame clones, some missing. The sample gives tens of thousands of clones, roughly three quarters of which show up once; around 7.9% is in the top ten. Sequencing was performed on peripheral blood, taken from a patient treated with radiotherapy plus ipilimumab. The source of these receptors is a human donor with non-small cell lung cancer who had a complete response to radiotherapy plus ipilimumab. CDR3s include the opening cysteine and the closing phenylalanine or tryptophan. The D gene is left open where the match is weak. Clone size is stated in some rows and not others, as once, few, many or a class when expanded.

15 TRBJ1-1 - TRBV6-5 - TGTGCCAGCAGATTACTAGGGACATTGAACACTGAAGCTTTCTTT CASRLLGTLNTEAFF
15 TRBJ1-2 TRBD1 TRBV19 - TGTGCCAGTAGTGTCCGGGACAGGGTTTCCTATGGCTACACCTTC CASSVRDRVSYGYTF
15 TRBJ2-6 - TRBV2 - TGTGCCAGCAGCCTCGACAGCTCTGGGGCCAACGTCCTGACTTTC CASSLDSSGANVLTF
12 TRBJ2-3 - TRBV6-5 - TGTGCCAGCAGTTCTTACACAGATACGCAGTATTTT CASSSYTDTQYF
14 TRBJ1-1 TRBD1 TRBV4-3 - TGCGCCAGCAGCCTCGGACAGGCGAACACTGAAGCTTTCTTT CASSLGQANTEAFF
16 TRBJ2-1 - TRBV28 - TGTGCCAGCAGGAGCCCAGGCACAGGTGGATACAATGAGCAGTTCTTC CASRSPGTGGYNEQFF
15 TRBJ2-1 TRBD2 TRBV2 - TGTGCCAGCAGTAGGGTAGCGGGAGTCTCCAATGAGCAGTTCTTC CASSRVAGVSNEQFF
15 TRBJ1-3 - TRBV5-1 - TGCGCCAGCAGCTTATCGGGACAAGAAGGAAACACCATATATTTT CASSLSGQEGNTIYF
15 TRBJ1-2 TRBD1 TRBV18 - TGTGCCAGCTCACCAGGGACAGTTATTAACTATGGCTACACCTTC CASSPGTVINYGYTF
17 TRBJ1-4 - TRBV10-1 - TGCGCCAGCAGTGATCTTCGGGGGTCAGGAACTAATGAAAAACTGTTTTTT CASSDLRGSGTNEKLFF
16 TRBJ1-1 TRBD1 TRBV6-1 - TGTGCCAGCAGTGAAGGGGCGCGAAGGGGGCTCTCTGAAGCTTTCTTT CASSEGARRGLSEAFF
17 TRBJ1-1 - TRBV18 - TGTGCCAGCTCACCACGATCCTCTACAAAGCGGAGTACTGAAGCTTTCTTT CASSPRSSTKRSTEAFF
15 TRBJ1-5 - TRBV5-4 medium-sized TGTGCCAGCAGCTTTAAGGGGGAGCGCGATCAGCCCCAGCATTTT CASSFKGERDQPQHF
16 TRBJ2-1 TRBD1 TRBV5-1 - TGCGCCAGCAGTACAGACAGGGGCCACTCCTACAATGAGCAGTTCTTC CASSTDRGHSYNEQFF
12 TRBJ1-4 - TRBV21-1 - TGTGCCAGCAGCGCGACAGGGCGCAAACTGTTTTTT CASSATGRKLFF
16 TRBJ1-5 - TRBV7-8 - TGTGCCAGCAGCTCGGTGGGAACAGGGAAGACTCAGCCCCAGCATTTT CASSSVGTGKTQPQHF
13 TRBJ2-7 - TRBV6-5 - TGTGCCAGCAGCGGGACAACTCCCTACGAGCAGTACTTC CASSGTTPYEQYF
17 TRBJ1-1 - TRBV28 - TGTGCCAGCAGTCTCACCCTGACAGAATACTTGAACACTGAAGCTTTCTTT CASSLTLTEYLNTEAFF
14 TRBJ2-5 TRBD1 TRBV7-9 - TGTGCCAGCAGCAAATTAGACAGGGGAGAGACCCAGTACTTC CASSKLDRGETQYF
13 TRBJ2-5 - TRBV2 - TGTGCCAGCAGTCCCCAAGCTCAAGAGACCCAGTACTTC CASSPQAQETQYF
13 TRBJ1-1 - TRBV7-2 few TGTGCCAGCAGCTCCCGGTGGAACACTGAAGCTTTCTTT CASSSRWNTEAFF
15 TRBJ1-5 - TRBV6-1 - TGTGCCAGCAGTGAAGTCGGAGCGAGCGGTCAGCCCCAGCATTTT CASSEVGASGQPQHF
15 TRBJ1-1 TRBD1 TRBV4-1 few TGCGCCAGCAGCCAGCACGACAGGGGGCTAATTGAAGCTTTCTTT CASSQHDRGLIEAFF
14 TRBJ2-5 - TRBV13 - TGTGCCAGCAGCTTAGGTGTGCGAGAAGAGACCCAGTACTTC CASSLGVREETQYF
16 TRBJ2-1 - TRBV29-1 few TGCAGCGTTGAGGAGGGACTGCTCATCGCCTACAATGAGCAGTTCTTC CSVEEGLLIAYNEQFF
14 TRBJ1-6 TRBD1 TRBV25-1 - TGTGCCAGCAGCAGGACAGGGAGCAATTCACCCCTCCACTTT CASSRTGSNSPLHF
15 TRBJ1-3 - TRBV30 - TGTGCCTGGAGTGCACGAAGGGAGTTAAGAAACACCATATATTTT CAWSARRELRNTIYF
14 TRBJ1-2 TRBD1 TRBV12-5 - TGTGCTAGTGGTCCTCCCGGGACAGGGGCCCCTCACACCTTC CASGPPGTGAPHTF
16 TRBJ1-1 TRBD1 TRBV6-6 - TGTGCCAGCAGCACCGGGACAGGGGGCAGGTACACTGAAGCTTTCTTT CASSTGTGGRYTEAFF
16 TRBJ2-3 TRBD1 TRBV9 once TGTGCCAGCAGCGTAGGTAGGGGGCATAACACAGATACGCAGTATTTT CASSVGRGHNTDTQYF
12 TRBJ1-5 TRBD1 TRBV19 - TGTGCCAGTAAGACAGGGGATCAGCCCCAGCATTTT CASKTGDQPQHF
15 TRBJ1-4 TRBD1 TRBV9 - TGTGCCAGCAGCGTAGGACAGGGGGTAGACGAAAAACTGTTTTTT CASSVGQGVDEKLFF
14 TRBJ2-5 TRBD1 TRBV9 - TGTGCCAGCAGCGAACAGGGGGTTGGGGAGACCCAGTACTTC CASSEQGVGETQYF
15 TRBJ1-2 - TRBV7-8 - TGTGCCAGCAGCTTAGGGGGTGGGGGACTGCGTGGCTACACCTTC CASSLGGGGLRGYTF
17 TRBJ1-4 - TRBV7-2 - TGTGCCAGCAGCTTAGGTCAGGGTGGAGAGGAAAATGAAAAACTGTTTTTT CASSLGQGGEENEKLFF
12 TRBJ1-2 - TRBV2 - TGTGCCAGCAGTGCGTCTAGGTATGGCTACACCTTC CASSASRYGYTF
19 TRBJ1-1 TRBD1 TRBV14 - TGTGCCAGCAGCCAAGATAGAGCAGGACAGGGTTTCAGGAGAACTGAAGCTTTCTTT CASSQDRAGQGFRRTEAFF
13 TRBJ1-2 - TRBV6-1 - TGTGCCAGCAGTCGCAGGGGTGACTATGGCTACACCTTC CASSRRGDYGYTF
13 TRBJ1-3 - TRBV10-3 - TGTGCCATGACTGACGGCTCTGGAAACACCATATATTTT CAMTDGSGNTIYF
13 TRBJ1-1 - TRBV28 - TGTGCCAGCAGTTTATACAGGAACACTGAAGCTTTCTTT CASSLYRNTEAFF
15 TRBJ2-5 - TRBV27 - TGTGCCAGCAGTCCCTGGACAGACGTCACGGAGACCCAGTACTTC CASSPWTDVTETQYF
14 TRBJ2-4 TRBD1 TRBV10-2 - TGCGCCAGCAGTAACAGGGGGACGGAAAACATTCAGTACTTC CASSNRGTENIQYF
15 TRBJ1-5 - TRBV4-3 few TGCGCCAGCAGCCAAGGCCCAGGGTGGGGACAGCCCCAGCATTTT CASSQGPGWGQPQHF
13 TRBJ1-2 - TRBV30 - TGTGCCTGGAGTGTACGTCGGGACTATGGCTACACCTTC CAWSVRRDYGYTF
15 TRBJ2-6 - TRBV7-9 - TGTGCCAGCAGCCGGACTGCCTCTGGGGCCAACGTCCTGACTTTC CASSRTASGANVLTF
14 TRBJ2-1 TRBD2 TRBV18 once TGTGCCAGCACTTCAGGACTAGCCTACAATGAGCAGTTCTTC CASTSGLAYNEQFF
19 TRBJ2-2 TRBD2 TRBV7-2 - TGTGCCAGCAGCCCCCCCTGGTCTCTAGCGGGAGGGAACACCGGGGAGCTGTTTTTT CASSPPWSLAGGNTGELFF
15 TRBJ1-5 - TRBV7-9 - TGTGCCAGCAGCTCACAGGGAGGGGGTGATCAGCCCCAGCATTTT CASSSQGGGDQPQHF
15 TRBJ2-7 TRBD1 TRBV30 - TGTGCCTGGAGTGTACCCCTGACAGGGGGGAGGGAGCAGTACTTC CAWSVPLTGGREQYF
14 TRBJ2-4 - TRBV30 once TGTGCCTGGAGGGCAGGGGAGGCCAAAAACATTCAGTACTTC CAWRAGEAKNIQYF
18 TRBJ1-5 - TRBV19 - TGTGCCAGTGGTTTGGAGCGGTGGGCAGTTAATAGCAATCAGCCCCAGCATTTT CASGLERWAVNSNQPQHF
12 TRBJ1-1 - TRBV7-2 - TGTGCCAGCAGGTATTTGAACACTGAAGCTTTCTTT CASRYLNTEAFF
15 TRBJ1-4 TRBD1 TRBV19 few TGTGCCAGTAGTTCCCGACAGGGGGGGGTTGAAAAACTGTTTTTT CASSSRQGGVEKLFF
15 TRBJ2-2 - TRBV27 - TGTGCCAGCACCTCCCGACTACCCGGCCCCGGGGAGCTGTTTTTT CASTSRLPGPGELFF